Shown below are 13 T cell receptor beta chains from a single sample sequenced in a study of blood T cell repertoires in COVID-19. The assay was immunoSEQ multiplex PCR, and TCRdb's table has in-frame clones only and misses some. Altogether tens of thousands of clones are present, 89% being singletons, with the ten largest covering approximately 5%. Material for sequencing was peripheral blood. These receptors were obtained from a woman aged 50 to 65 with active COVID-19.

CDR3 region: CASGRGGDEQYF. In DNA, the CDR3 is TGTGCCAGCGGACGTGGGGGGGACGAGCAGTACTTC. J is TRBJ2-7 and V is TRBV11-3, with 7 bases lining up with TRBD2. Per the germline V gene, CDR1 is SGHNT and CDR2 is YENEEA. Trimming at V came to 8 bases and at J to 5 bases, leaving 6 bases not matched to a gene. This CDR3 contains 12 residues.

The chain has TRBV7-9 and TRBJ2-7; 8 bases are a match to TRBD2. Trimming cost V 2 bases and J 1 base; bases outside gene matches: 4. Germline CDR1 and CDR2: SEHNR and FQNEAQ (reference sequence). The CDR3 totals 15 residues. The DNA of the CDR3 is TGTGCCAGCAGCTTACCCGGGAGGGCATCCTACGAGCAGTACTTC. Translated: CASSLPGRASYEQYF.

The CDR3 region is CASSPRNEKLFF. The CDR3 region has the DNA TGTGCCAGCAGCCCGCGTAATGAAAAACTGTTTTTT. The chain is built from TRBV7-9 and TRBJ1-4; no clear D gene. Germline V lookup: CDR1 SEHNR, CDR2 FQNEAQ (reference sequence). Trimming removed 5 bases at V and 4 bases at J, with 5 bases between. The CDR3 spans 12 residues. Supplemented by reference TRBV7-9 and TRBJ1-4, the full variable domain reads DTGVSQNPRHKITKRGQNVTFRCDPISEHNRLYWYRQTLGQGPEFLTYFQNEAQLEKSRLLSDRFSAERPKGSFSTLEIQRTEQGDSAMYLCASSPRNEKLFFGSGTQLSVL.

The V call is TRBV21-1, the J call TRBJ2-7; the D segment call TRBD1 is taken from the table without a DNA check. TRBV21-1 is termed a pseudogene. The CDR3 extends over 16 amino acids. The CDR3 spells CASTQQDLLKTYEQYF. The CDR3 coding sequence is TGTGCCAGCACCCAACAGGACCTGTTAAAGACCTACGAGCAGTACTTC.

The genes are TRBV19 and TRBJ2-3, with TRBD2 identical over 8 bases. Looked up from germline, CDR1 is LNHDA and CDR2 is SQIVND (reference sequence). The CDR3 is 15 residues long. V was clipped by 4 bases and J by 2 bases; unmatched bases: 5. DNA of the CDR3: TGTGCCAGTAGTACTTTAGCGGGACCCACAGATACGCAGTATTTT. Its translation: CASSTLAGPTDTQYF.

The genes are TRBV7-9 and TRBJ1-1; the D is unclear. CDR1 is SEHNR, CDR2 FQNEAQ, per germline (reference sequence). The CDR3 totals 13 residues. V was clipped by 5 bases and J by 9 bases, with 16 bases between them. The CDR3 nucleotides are TGTGCCAGCAGCCCCGAGCCTTGGGCCCAAGCTTTCTTT. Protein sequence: CASSPEPWAQAFF.

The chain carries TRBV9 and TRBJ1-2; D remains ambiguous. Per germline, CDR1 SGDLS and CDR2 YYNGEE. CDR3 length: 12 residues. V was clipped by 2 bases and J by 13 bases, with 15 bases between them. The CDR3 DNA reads TGTGCCAGCAGCGTCGGAAGAGAGGTTCTCACCTTC. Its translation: CASSVGREVLTF. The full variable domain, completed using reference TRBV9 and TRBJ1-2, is DSGVTQTPKHLITATGQRVTLRCSPRSGDLSVYWYQQSLDQGLQFLIQYYNGEERAKGNILERFSAQQFPDLHSELNLSSLELGDSALYFCASSVGREVLTFGSGTRLTVV.

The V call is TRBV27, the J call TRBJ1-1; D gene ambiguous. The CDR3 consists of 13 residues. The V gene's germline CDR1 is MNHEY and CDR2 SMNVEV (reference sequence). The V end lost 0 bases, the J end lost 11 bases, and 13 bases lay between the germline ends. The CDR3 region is CASSLSQRVHAFF. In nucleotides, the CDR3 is TGTGCCAGCAGTTTATCGCAGAGGGTACATGCTTTCTTT.

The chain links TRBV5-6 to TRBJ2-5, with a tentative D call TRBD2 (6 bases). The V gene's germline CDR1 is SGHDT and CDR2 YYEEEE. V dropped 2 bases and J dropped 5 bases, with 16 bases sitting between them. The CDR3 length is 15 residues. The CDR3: CASSFLSGGWETQYF. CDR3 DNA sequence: TGTGCCAGCAGCTTTCTCTCAGGAGGGTGGGAGACCCAGTACTTC. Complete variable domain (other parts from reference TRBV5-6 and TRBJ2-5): DAGVTQSPTHLIKTRGQQVTLRCSPKSGHDTVSWYQQALGQGPQFIFQYYEEEERQRGNFPDRFSGHQFPNYSSELNVNALLLGDSALYLCASSFLSGGWETQYFGPGTRLLVL.

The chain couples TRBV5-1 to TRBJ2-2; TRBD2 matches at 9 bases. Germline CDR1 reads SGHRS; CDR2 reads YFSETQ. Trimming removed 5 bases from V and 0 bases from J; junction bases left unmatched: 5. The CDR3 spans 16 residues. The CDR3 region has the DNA TGCGCCAGCAGGACTAGCGGAGGGGCGAACACCGGGGAGCTGTTTTTT. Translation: CASRTSGGANTGELFF.

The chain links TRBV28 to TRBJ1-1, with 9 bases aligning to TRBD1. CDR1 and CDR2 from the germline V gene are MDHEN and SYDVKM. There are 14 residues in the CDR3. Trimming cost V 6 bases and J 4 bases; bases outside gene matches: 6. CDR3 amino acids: CASSTGGRGTEAFF. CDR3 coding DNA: TGTGCCAGCAGCACAGGGGGCCGCGGCACTGAAGCTTTCTTT.

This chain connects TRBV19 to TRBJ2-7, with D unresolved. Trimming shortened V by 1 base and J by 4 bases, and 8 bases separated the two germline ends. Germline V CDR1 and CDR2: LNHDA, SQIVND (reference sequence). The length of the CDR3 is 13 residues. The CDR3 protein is CASSIAFRYEQYF. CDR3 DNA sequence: TGTGCCAGTAGTATAGCGTTCAGATACGAGCAGTACTTC.

The CDR3 DNA reads TGTGCCAGCAGTGAACGCCCAGGGCGGAATCAGCCCCAGCATTTT. Translation: CASSERPGRNQPQHF. The V and J genes are TRBV6-1 and TRBJ1-5; a possible D gene is TRBD1 (5 bases). The CDR3 spans 15 residues. The V end lost 2 bases, the J end lost 4 bases, and 12 bases lay between the germline ends. Germline V gene lookup returns CDR1 MNHNS and CDR2 SASEGT.